This entry lists 17 T cell receptor beta chains sequenced from one sample in a study of shared clonotypes between healthy human individuals. Clones were sequenced by immunoSEQ multiplex PCR, and TCRdb holds only the in-frame ones, with some missing. The sample shows over 850,000 clones, about four fifths of them seen only once. Sample: memory CD4+ T cells from PBMCs. The subset was: CD45RA-negative fraction. These receptors came from a man in his late teens or twenties in good health. Some clones in this sample may be carry-over from other donors' samples.

The J gene is TRBJ1-1, the V gene TRBV28; D perhaps matches TRBD1 (5 bases). CDR3 length: 13 residues. Germline V gene data show CDR1 as MDHEN and CDR2 as SYDVKM. Trimming removed 8 bases at V and 1 base at J, with 11 bases between. The CDR3 reads CASVWGGNTEAFF. The CDR3 DNA reads TGTGCCAGCGTGTGGGGCGGGAACACTGAAGCTTTCTTT.

The J gene is TRBJ2-3, the V gene TRBV10-3; 9 nucleotides align to TRBD2. The CDR3 is 14 amino acids. The J segment lost 4 bases and the V segment lost 8 bases, leaving 7 bases of the junction unmatched. CDR1 ENHRY and CDR2 SYGVKD come from the germline V gene. The CDR3 nucleotides are TGTGCCATCGGAGCGGGAGGAGGCTCAGATACGCAGTATTTT. It specifies CAIGAGGGSDTQYF.

The chain is built from TRBV10-3 and TRBJ1-5, with D unclear. Trimming pared 0 bases from V and 4 bases from J, leaving 10 bases between. The germline CDR1 and CDR2 sequences are ENHRY and SYGVKD. This CDR3 is 15 amino acids long. CDR3 nucleotide sequence: TGTGCCATCAGTGAGTCAGTACTGGGGAATCAGCCCCAGCATTTT. Translation gives CAISESVLGNQPQHF.

V is TRBV10-3 and J is TRBJ2-7, with 9 positions matching TRBD1. Germline-derived CDR1 and CDR2 are ENHRY and SYGVKD. This CDR3 is 16 amino acids long. Germline trimming cut 3 bases from V and 3 bases from J; bases unmatched to any gene: 9. The CDR3 DNA sequence: TGTGCCATCAGTGAACGCGACAGGGGGTCTATCTACGAGCAGTACTTC. The encoded protein is CAISERDRGSIYEQYF.

The chain is built from TRBV5-1 and TRBJ2-2; D unresolved. CDR1 is SGHRS, CDR2 YFSETQ, per germline. The CDR3 totals 13 residues. Between the trimmed V and J ends, which lost 1 base and 6 bases, there was a span of 7 bases. CDR3 region: CASSLSLAGELFF. CDR3 DNA sequence: TGCGCCAGCAGCTTGTCGTTGGCCGGGGAGCTGTTTTTT.

The gene calls are TRBV25-1 and TRBJ2-3; 7 nucleotides align to TRBD1. The CDR3 loop spans 13 amino acids. Germline V gene sequence: CDR1 MGHDK, CDR2 SYGVNS. J gave up 6 bases and V 10 bases, and 10 bases lay outside the gene matches. The CDR3 bases are TGTGCCACCCACAGGGGAAGGTTGGATACGCAGTATTTT. Its protein is CATHRGRLDTQYF.

J is TRBJ1-4 and V is TRBV2; TRBD1 aligns across 11 bases. The CDR3 sequence is 14 residues long. V was pared by 8 bases and J by 8 bases, with 7 bases of the junction left unmatched. Germline V CDR1 and CDR2: SNHLY, FYNNEI. The CDR3 DNA is TGTGCCAGCCGGGGGACAGGGGGAAACGAAAAACTGTTTTTT. Encoded protein: CASRGTGGNEKLFF.

The chain recombines TRBV6-1 with TRBJ2-7; TRBD2 might be the D (6 bases). Germline V gene data show CDR1 as MNHNS and CDR2 as SASEGT. The CDR3 loop spans 11 amino acids. Trimming shortened V by 7 bases and J by 2 bases, and 6 bases separated the two germline ends. The CDR3 sequence: CASTGAYEQYF. CDR3 nucleotide sequence: TGTGCCAGCACGGGGGCCTACGAGCAGTACTTC.

As concerns this clone: This CDR3 is also generated by other DNA sequences in the sample. The chain uses TRBV6-4 and TRBJ1-1; the match to TRBD1 covers 9 bases. Unmatched junction bases numbered 4, after V lost 5 bases and J lost 9 bases. The CDR3 is 12 amino acids. Germline V gene sequence: CDR1 MRHNA, CDR2 SNTAGT. The chain's CDR3 is CASSPGQGKAFF. CDR3 sequence (DNA): TGTGCCAGCAGTCCGGGACAGGGAAAAGCTTTCTTT.

This clone was picked up one time. V is TRBV5-4 and J is TRBJ2-5; 9 positions match TRBD1. The V and J ends lost 7 bases and 5 bases, in that order; junction bases with no gene match: 9. Germline values: CDR1 SGHNT, CDR2 YYREEE (reference sequence). The length of the CDR3 is 14 residues. The CDR3 region has the DNA TGTGCCAGCTCCACCGGGACAGGGAGGGAGACCCAGTACTTC. The encoded protein is CASSTGTGRETQYF.

This clone has a handful of counts. The chain is built from TRBV6-6 and TRBJ1-1, with 12 bases lining up with TRBD1. Germline CDR1 and CDR2: MNHNY and SVGAGI (reference sequence). The CDR3 totals 14 residues. V lost 9 bases, J lost 7 bases, and 9 bases stayed unmatched. CDR3 loop: CASQPGQGALEAFF. The DNA of the CDR3 is TGTGCCAGTCAACCGGGACAGGGGGCGCTTGAAGCTTTCTTT.

The rearrangement links TRBV6-1 to TRBJ2-7, with D maybe TRBD1 (6 bases). Trimming left V 7 bases short and J 5 bases short, with 12 bases between. The germline CDR1 and CDR2 sequences are MNHNS and SASEGT. The CDR3 has 12 amino acids. Here the CDR3 DNA reads TGTGCCAGCACACAGGGCTTCAACGAGCAGTACTTC. Translation gives CASTQGFNEQYF.

The table lists this clone with many counts. The same CDR3 also results from other DNA sequences found in this sample. V and J are TRBV30 and TRBJ2-3; D is unresolved. Germline V lookup: CDR1 GTSNPN, CDR2 SVGIG (reference sequence). The V end was cut by 1 base, the J end by 2 bases, with 1 base between. The CDR3 has 11 amino acids. Here the CDR3 reads CAWSATDTQYF. CDR3 nucleotides: TGTGCCTGGAGTGCCACAGATACGCAGTATTTT.

This clone was counted at least ten times. The J gene is TRBJ2-2, the V gene TRBV5-1; 10 bases agree with TRBD2. The CDR3 consists of 15 residues. V shed 5 bases and J 3 bases; nucleotides not matched to a gene: 4. Germline V lookup: CDR1 SGHRS, CDR2 YFSETQ. This CDR3 is CASRSGTSDTGELFF. CDR3 bases: TGCGCCAGCAGATCCGGGACTAGCGACACCGGGGAGCTGTTTTTT.

V gene TRBV11-2 combines with J gene TRBJ1-4; TRBD1 is a possible D gene (6 bases). The germline gives CDR1 SGHAT, CDR2 FQNNGV. The CDR3 runs to 14 residues. The V end was cut by 6 bases, the J end by 3 bases, with 11 bases between. This CDR3 reads CASSKTGPNEKLFF. The CDR3 nucleotides are TGTGCCAGCAGTAAGACAGGACCTAATGAAAAACTGTTTTTT.

This clone was observed a few times. This chain links TRBV6-1 with TRBJ1-5; the D gene is possibly TRBD1 (5 bases). This CDR3 contains 16 residues. The V and J ends lost 1 base and 0 bases respectively, with 10 bases between them. Looked up from germline, CDR1 is MNHNS and CDR2 is SASEGT. This CDR3 is CASSEGAGYSNQPQHF. CDR3 DNA: TGTGCCAGCAGTGAAGGCGCAGGGTATAGCAATCAGCCCCAGCATTTT.

The chain uses TRBV11-2 and TRBJ2-4; TRBD2 might be the D (5 bases). Trimming pared 5 bases from V and 16 bases from J, leaving 21 bases between. Germline V gene lookup returns CDR1 SGHAT and CDR2 FQNNGV. This CDR3 comprises 13 residues. CDR3 residues: CASSMSSFGVRYF. DNA for the CDR3: TGTGCCAGCAGCATGTCTAGTTTCGGGGTGCGATACTTC.